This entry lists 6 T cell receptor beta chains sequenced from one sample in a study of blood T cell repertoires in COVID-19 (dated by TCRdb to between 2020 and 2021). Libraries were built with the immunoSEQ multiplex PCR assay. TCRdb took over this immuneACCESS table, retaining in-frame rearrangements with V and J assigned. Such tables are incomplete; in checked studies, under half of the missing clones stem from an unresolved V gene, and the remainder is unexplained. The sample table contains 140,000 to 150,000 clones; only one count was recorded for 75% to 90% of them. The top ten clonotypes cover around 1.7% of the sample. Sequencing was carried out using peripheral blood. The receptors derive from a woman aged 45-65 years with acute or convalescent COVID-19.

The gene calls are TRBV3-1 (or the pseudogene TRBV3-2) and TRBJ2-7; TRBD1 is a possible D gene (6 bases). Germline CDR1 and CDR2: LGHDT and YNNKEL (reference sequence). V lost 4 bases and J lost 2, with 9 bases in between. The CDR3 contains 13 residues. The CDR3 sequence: CASSPTGPYEQYF. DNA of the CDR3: TGTGCCAGCAGCCCAACAGGGCCCTACGAGCAGTACTTC.

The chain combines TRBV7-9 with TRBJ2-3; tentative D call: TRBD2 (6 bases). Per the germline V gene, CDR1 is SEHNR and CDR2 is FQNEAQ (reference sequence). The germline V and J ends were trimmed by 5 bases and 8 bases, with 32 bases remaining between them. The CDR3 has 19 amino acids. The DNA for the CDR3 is TGTGCCAGCAGCAGAGACGGGGGTGCTGGGCAGGATGAAGGGGTTACGCAGTATTTT. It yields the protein CASSRDGGAGQDEGVTQYF.

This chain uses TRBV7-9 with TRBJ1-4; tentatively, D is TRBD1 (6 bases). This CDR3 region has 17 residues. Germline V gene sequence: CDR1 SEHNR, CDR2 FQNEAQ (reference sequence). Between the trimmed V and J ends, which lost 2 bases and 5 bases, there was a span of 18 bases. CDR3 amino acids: CASSLFPMTGWNEKLFF. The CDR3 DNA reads TGTGCCAGCAGCTTATTCCCAATGACAGGATGGAATGAAAAACTGTTTTTT.

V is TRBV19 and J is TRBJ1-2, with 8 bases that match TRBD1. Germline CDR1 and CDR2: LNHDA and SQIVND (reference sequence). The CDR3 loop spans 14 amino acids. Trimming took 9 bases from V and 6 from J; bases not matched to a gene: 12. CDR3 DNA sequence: TGTGCCAGCTTGTTCGGACAGGGATTGAATGGCTACACCTTC. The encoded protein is CASLFGQGLNGYTF.

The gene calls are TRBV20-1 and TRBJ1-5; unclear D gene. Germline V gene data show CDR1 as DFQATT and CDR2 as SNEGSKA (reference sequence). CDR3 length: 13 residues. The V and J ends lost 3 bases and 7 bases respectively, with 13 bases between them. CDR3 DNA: TGCAGTGCTAGTCAGTACGAGGGCCAGCCCCAGCATTTT. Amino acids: CSASQYEGQPQHF.

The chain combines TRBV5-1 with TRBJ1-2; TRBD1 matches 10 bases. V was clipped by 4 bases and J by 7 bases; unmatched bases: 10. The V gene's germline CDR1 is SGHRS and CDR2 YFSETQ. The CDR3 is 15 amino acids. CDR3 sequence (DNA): TGCGCCAGCAGCGGCCCGGACAGGGGGTCGAGTGGCTACACCTTC. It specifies CASSGPDRGSSGYTF.